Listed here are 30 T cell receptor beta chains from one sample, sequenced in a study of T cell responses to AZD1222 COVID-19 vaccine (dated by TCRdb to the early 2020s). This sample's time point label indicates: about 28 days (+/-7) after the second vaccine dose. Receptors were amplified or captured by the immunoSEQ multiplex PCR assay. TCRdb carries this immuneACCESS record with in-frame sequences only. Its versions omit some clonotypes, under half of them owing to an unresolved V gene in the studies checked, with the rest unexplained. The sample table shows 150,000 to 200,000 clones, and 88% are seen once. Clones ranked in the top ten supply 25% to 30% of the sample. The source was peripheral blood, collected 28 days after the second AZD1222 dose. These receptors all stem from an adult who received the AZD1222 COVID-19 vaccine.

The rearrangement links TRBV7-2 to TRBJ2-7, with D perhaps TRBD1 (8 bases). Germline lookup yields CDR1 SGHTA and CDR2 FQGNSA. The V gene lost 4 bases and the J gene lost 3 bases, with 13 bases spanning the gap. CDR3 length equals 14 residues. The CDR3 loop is CASSSTGGVYEQYF. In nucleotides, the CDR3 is TGTGCCAGCAGCTCCACAGGGGGGGTCTACGAGCAGTACTTC.

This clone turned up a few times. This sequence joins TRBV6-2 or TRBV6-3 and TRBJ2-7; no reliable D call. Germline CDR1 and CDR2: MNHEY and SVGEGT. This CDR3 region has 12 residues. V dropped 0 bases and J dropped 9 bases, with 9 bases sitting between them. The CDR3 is CASSYSTTPQYF. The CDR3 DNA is TGTGCCAGCAGTTACTCGACGACACCGCAGTACTTC.

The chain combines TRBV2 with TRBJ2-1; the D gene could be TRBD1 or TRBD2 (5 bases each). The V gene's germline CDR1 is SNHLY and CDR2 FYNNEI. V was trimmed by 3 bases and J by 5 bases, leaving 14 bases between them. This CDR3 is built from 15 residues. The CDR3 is CASSEGVSRHNEQFF. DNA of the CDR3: TGTGCCAGCAGTGAGGGGGTCTCGCGCCACAATGAGCAGTTCTTC.

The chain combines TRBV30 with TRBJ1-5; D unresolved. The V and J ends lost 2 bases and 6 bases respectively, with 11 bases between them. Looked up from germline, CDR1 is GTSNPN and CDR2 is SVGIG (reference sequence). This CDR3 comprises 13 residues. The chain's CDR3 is CAWSTGHLQPQHF. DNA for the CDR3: TGTGCCTGGAGTACTGGGCACCTTCAGCCCCAGCATTTT.

As DNA, the CDR3 is TGTGCCAGCAGCTTCCGGGACCGGCCCTATGGCTACACCTTC. Translation: CASSFRDRPYGYTF. V gene TRBV7-2 combines with J gene TRBJ1-2; the D gene is possibly TRBD1 (5 bases). V dropped 3 bases and J dropped 4 bases, with 12 bases sitting between them. The CDR3 covers 14 residues. CDR1 and CDR2 (germline): SGHTA, FQGNSA.

CDR3 region: CASSFRGLYEQYF. CDR3 DNA sequence: TGTGCCAGCAGCTTCCGCGGGCTCTACGAGCAGTACTTC. The chain combines TRBV7-9 with TRBJ2-7; D possibly corresponds to TRBD2 (5 bases). The CDR3 totals 13 residues. Between the trimmed V and J ends, which lost 3 bases and 3 bases, there was a span of 9 bases. In germline, CDR1 is SEHNR, CDR2 FQNEAQ (reference sequence).

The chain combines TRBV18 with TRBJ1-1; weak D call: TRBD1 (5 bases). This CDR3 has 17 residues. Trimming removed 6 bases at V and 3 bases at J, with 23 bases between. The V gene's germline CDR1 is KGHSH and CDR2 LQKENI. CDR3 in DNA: TGTGCCAGCTCGTTTTCAGGAACAGTCTCCAGGGACACTGAAGCTTTCTTT. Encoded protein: CASSFSGTVSRDTEAFF. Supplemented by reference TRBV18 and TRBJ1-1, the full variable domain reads NAGVMQNPRHLVRRRGQEARLRCSPMKGHSHVYWYRQLPEEGLKFMVYLQKENIIDESGMPKERFSAEFPKEGPSILRIQQVVRGDSAAYFCASSFSGTVSRDTEAFFGQGTRLTVV.

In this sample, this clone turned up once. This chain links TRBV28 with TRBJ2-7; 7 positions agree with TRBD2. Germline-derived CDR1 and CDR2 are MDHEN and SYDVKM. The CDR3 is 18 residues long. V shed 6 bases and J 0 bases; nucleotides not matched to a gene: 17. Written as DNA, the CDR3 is TGTGCCAGCAGAACCCTTGGAGGGGCTAGCGGCAACTCCTACGAGCAGTACTTC. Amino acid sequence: CASRTLGGASGNSYEQYF.

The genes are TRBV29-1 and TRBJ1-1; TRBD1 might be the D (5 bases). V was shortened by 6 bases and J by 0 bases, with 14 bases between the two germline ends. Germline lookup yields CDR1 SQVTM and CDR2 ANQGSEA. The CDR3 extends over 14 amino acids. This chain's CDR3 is CSVHPGGVNTEAFF. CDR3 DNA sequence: TGCAGCGTCCATCCGGGAGGGGTGAACACTGAAGCTTTCTTT.

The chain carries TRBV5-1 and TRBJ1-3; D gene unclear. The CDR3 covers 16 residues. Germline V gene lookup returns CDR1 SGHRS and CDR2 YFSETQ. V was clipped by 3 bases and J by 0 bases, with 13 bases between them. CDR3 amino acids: CASSSGGSLSGNTIYF. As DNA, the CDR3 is TGCGCCAGCAGCTCTGGAGGGAGCCTCTCTGGAAACACCATATATTTT.

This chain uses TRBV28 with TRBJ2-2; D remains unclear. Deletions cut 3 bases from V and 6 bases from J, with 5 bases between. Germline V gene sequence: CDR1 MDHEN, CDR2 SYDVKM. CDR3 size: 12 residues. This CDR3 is CASSFPAGELFF. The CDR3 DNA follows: TGTGCCAGCAGTTTCCCCGCCGGGGAGCTGTTTTTT.

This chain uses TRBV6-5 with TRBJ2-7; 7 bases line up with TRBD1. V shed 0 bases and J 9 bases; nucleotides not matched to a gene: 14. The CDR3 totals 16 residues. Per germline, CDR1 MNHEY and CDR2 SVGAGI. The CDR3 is CASSYSGDRADPRQYF. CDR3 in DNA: TGTGCCAGCAGTTACTCTGGCGACAGGGCGGACCCCCGGCAGTACTTC.

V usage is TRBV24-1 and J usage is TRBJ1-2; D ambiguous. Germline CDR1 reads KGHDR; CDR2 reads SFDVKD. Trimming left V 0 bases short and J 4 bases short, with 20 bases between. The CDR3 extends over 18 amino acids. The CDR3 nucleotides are TGTGCCACCAGTGATTTGAGGTTCGTCCCAGGTCGCACCTATGGCTACACCTTC. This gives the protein CATSDLRFVPGRTYGYTF.

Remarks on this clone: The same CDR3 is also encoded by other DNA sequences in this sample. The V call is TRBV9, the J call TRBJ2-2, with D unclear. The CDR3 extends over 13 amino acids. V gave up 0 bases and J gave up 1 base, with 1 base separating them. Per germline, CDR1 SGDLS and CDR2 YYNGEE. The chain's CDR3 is CASSVGNTGELFF. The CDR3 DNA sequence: TGTGCCAGCAGCGTAGGGAACACCGGGGAGCTGTTTTTT.

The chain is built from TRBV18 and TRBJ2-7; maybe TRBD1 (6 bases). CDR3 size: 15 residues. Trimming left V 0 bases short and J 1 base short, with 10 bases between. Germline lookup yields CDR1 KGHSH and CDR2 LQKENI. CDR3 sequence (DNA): TGTGCCAGCTCACCACCTCGCGGACAGTCCTACGAGCAGTACTTC. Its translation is CASSPPRGQSYEQYF.

CDR3: CASRGGHLRSQYF. The CDR3 DNA reads as TGTGCCAGCCGAGGGGGTCATCTAAGGTCTCAGTACTTC. The genes are TRBV27 and TRBJ2-5; D is perhaps TRBD1 (6 bases). This CDR3 comprises 13 residues. CDR1 and CDR2 (germline): MNHEY, SMNVEV (reference sequence). The V gene lost 8 bases and the J gene lost 11 bases, with 21 bases spanning the gap.

The CDR3 sequence: CASSFFGRPDTGELFF. The CDR3 nucleotides read TGTGCCAGCAGTTTTTTCGGGAGACCCGACACCGGGGAGCTGTTTTTT. V gene TRBV27 combines with J gene TRBJ2-2; tentatively, D is TRBD2 (6 bases). V was shortened by 3 bases and J by 3 bases, with 14 bases between the two germline ends. The germline V gene encodes CDR1 MNHEY and CDR2 SMNVEV (reference sequence). The CDR3 contains 16 residues.

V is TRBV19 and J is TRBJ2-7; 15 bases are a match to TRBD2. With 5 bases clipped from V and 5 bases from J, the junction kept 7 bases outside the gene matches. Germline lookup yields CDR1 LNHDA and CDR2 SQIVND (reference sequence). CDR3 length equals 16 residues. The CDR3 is CASSPSGLAGGDEQYF. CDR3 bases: TGTGCCAGTAGTCCCTCCGGACTAGCGGGAGGGGACGAGCAGTACTTC.

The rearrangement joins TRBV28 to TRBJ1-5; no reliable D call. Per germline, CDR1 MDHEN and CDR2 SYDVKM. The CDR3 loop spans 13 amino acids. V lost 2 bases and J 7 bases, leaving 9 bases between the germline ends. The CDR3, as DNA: TGTGCCAGCAGTTTACGGGGTCCCCAGCCCCAGCATTTT. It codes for CASSLRGPQPQHF.

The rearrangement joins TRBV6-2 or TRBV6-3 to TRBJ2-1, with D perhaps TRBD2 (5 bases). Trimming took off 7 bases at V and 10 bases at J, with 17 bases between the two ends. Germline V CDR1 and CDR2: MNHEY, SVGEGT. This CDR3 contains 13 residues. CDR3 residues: CASNPKFGGEQFF. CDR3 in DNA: TGTGCCAGCAACCCTAAATTCGGCGGGGAGCAGTTCTTC.

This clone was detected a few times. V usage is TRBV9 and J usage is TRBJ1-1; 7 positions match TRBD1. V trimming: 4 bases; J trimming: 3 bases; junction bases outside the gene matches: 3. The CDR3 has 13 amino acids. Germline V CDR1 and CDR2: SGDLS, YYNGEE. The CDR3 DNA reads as TGTGCCAGCAGCAAACAGGGGTACACTGAAGCTTTCTTT. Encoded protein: CASSKQGYTEAFF.

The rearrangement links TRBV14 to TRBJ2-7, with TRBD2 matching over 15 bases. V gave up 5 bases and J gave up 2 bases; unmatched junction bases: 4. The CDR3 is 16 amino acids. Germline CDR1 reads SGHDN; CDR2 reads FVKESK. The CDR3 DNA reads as TGTGCCAGCAGCGGGACTAGCGGGAGGCTTCCCTACGAGCAGTACTTC. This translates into CASSGTSGRLPYEQYF.

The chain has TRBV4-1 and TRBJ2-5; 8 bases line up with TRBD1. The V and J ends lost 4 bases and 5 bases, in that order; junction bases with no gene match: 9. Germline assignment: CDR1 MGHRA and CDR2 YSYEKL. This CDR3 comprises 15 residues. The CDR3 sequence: CASSLHGTGQETQYF. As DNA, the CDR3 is TGCGCCAGCAGCCTTCATGGGACAGGTCAGGAGACCCAGTACTTC.

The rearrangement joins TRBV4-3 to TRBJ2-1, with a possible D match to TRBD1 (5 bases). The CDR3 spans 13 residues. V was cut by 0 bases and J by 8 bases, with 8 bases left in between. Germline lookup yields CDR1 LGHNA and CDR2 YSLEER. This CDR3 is CASSQDRVDEQFF. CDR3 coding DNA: TGCGCCAGCAGCCAAGACAGGGTCGATGAGCAGTTCTTC.

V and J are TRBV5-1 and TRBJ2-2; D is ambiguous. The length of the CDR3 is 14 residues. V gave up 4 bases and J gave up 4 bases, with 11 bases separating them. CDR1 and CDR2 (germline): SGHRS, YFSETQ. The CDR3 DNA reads TGCGCCAGCAGCCCCCGGTGGGGCACCGGGGAGCTGTTTTTT. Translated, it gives CASSPRWGTGELFF.

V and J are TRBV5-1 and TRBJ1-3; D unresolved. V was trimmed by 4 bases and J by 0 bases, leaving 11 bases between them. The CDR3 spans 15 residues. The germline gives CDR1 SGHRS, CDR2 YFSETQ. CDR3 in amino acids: CASSTDEVSGNTIYF. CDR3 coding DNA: TGCGCCAGCAGCACGGATGAAGTCTCTGGAAACACCATATATTTT.

The CDR3 nucleotides read TGTGCCAGCAGTTCAGGGAACGCCTACGAGCAGTACTTC. It is translated as CASSSGNAYEQYF. This chain joins TRBV28 and TRBJ2-7, with a possible D match to TRBD1 (5 bases). Per germline, CDR1 MDHEN and CDR2 SYDVKM. V was cut by 4 bases and J by 2 bases, with 9 bases left in between. The CDR3 totals 13 residues.

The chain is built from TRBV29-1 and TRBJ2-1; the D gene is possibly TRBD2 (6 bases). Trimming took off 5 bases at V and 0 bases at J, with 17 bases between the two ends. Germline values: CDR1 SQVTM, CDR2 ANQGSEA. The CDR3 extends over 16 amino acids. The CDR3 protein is CSVSTGTSSSYNEQFF. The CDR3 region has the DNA TGCAGCGTTTCCACGGGGACTTCGAGCTCCTACAATGAGCAGTTCTTC.

CDR3 region: CAWSVASYEQYF. The CDR3 DNA reads as TGTGCCTGGAGTGTAGCGAGTTACGAGCAGTACTTC. The chain uses TRBV30 and TRBJ2-7; D is unclear. This CDR3 contains 12 residues. Trimming took 0 bases from V and 4 from J, leaving 7 bases between them. Per the germline V gene, CDR1 is GTSNPN and CDR2 is SVGIG (reference sequence).

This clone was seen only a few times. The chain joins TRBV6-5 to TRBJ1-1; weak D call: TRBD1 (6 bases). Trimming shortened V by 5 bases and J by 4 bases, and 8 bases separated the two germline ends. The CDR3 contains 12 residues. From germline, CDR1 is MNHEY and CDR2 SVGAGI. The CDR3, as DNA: TGTGCCAGCAGTACAGGGACCACTGAAGCTTTCTTT. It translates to CASSTGTTEAFF.